A selection of T cell receptor beta chains follows, all from one sample in a study of regulatory T cells in long-lasting Graves disease. TCRdb processed the multiplex PCR reads anew with MiXCR; each CDR3 protein has one entry. The sample has some 560,000 distinct CDR3 sequences, about 16% seen once. These data were also filed under a second study, of T cells in Graves' hyperthyroidism and ophthalmopathy.

Source: peripheral blood mononuclear cells (PBMCs), taken at new diagnosis, from a patient treated with antithyroid drugs. Receptors were obtained from a woman aged 35 to 59 with Graves disease. Each CDR3 is given with its conserved first and last residue. D genes are given only for firm matches. Some rows have no size entry. The others give once, few or many, or a class for an expanded clone.

>TRBV12-3/TRBV12-4|-|many|TRBJ1-1
CASSSSSLRNTEAFF
TGTGCCAGCAGTTCCTCCTCCCTGAGGAACACTGAAGCTTTCTTT
>TRBV19|-|many|TRBJ1-1
CASSVHMNTEAFF
TGTGCCAGCAGCGTGCACATGAACACTGAAGCTTTCTTT
>TRBV11-3|-|-|TRBJ1-2
CASSPFTLEPYGYTF
TGTGCCAGCAGCCCATTCACCCTAGAGCCTTATGGCTACACCTTC
>TRBV3-1|-|many|TRBJ1-3
CASSQDTWAGNTIYF
TGTGCCAGCAGCCAAGATACCTGGGCTGGAAACACCATATATTTT
>TRBV4-1|-|many|TRBJ1-1
CASSQVGRNTEAFF
TGCGCCAGCAGCCAAGTCGGAAGAAACACTGAAGCTTTCTTT
>TRBV6-5|-|many|TRBJ1-2
CASSSPNYGYTF
TGTGCCAGCAGTTCGCCCAACTATGGCTACACCTTC
>TRBV7-6|TRBD1|many|TRBJ2-7
CASSQDRGGPYEQYF
TGTGCCAGCAGCCAGGACAGGGGAGGGCCCTACGAGCAGTACTTC
>TRBV19|TRBD1|-|TRBJ1-5
CASSIRQGGNQPQHF
TGTGCCAGTAGTATCCGGCAGGGGGGGAATCAGCCCCAGCATTTT
>TRBV27|-|-|TRBJ1-6
CASSLSSGGPRSPLHF
TGTGCCAGCAGTTTATCGAGTGGGGGACCGAGATCACCCCTCCACTTT
>TRBV20-1|-|-|TRBJ1-1
CSAIQGLDTEAFF
TGCAGTGCTATACAGGGACTAGACACTGAAGCTTTCTTT
>TRBV28|TRBD2|-|TRBJ2-1
CASSTKIRGDF
TGTGCCAGCAGCACAAAAATCCGGGGGGATTTC
>TRBV5-6|-|many|TRBJ1-1
CASTIPGVQNTEAFF
TGTGCCAGCACCATTCCCGGGGTACAGAACACTGAAGCTTTCTTT
>TRBV7-9|-|many|TRBJ2-7
CASSIGRGDRANEQYF
TGTGCCAGCAGCATTGGGCGGGGGGACAGGGCTAACGAGCAGTACTTC
>TRBV2|-|many|TRBJ1-4
CASSRDTNEKLFF
TGTGCCAGTTCCCGGGACACAAATGAAAAACTGTTTTTT